These 31 T cell receptor beta chains were sequenced from one sample in a study of T cell clonality in common variable immunodeficiency. TCRdb keeps only in-frame clones here, not all; method: immunoSEQ multiplex PCR. The sample is made up of more than 35,000 clones, none counted only once. The source material was peripheral blood mononuclear cells. All receptors derive from a person between 18 and 75 years old in good health.

There are a few counts of this clone. Read coverage stops 3 residues before the CDR3 terminus; the germline J gene supplies the remainder. The rearrangement uses TRBV13 and TRBJ2-1; 9 nucleotides align to TRBD2. V trimming: 3 bases; J trimming: 1 base; junction bases outside the gene matches: 4. The CDR3 is made up of 16 amino acids. In germline, CDR1 is PRHDT, CDR2 FYEKMQ (reference sequence). The CDR3 reads CASSFGGRGSYNEQFF. The part of the CDR3 DNA that was read is TGTGCCAGCAGCTTTGGCGGGAGGGGGTCCTACAATGAG.

This clone was detected many times. The DNA ends 3 residues before the CDR3 does, and the rest of the CDR3 is filled in from the germline J gene. V usage is TRBV7-9 and J usage is TRBJ2-2; D remains ambiguous. The ends were cut back, 3 bases at V and 2 bases at J, with 4 bases in the middle. The CDR3 spans 13 residues. Germline V gives CDR1 SEHNR, CDR2 FQNEAQ (reference sequence). The CDR3 DNA, read in part, is TGTGCCAGCAGCTTTTCTAACACCGGGGAG. Translating gives CASSFSNTGE. The CDR3 reads in full as CASSFSNTGELFF.

There are many counts of this clone. Coverage ceases 3 residues before the CDR3 finishes, and the germline J gene fills in the end. V and J are TRBV20-1 and TRBJ2-2; 11 bases map to TRBD1. Germline-derived CDR1 and CDR2 are DFQATT and SNEGSKA (reference sequence). Losses at the gene ends were 6 bases for V and 6 bases for J; bases not matched to a gene: 3. The CDR3 loop spans 13 amino acids. The CDR3: CSARTGGSGELFF. The covered CDR3 bases are TGCAGTGCAAGGACAGGGGGCTCCGGGGAG.

This clone was seen at least ten times. Sequencing ends 3 residues short of the CDR3 end; the germline J gene provides the rest. The gene calls are TRBV19 and TRBJ2-4; 7 bases line up with TRBD2. Per germline, CDR1 LNHDA and CDR2 SQIVND (reference sequence). With 4 bases clipped from V and 0 bases from J, the junction kept 3 bases outside the gene matches. This CDR3 comprises 15 residues. CDR3 sequence: CASSSGGLAKNIQYF. The sequenced CDR3 bases are TGTGCCAGTAGTAGCGGGGGTCTAGCCAAAAACATT.

This clone has a count of ten or more. The read ends 3 residues shy of where the CDR3 ends; the end is completed using the germline J gene. The chain joins TRBV20-1 to TRBJ2-1; weak D call: TRBD1 (5 bases). The CDR3 is 14 residues long. Trimming pared 1 base from V and 8 bases from J, leaving 15 bases between. From germline, CDR1 is DFQATT and CDR2 SNEGSKA (reference sequence). Partial CDR3 DNA: TGCAGTGCTAGAGGGGGAAAGGGGATCGATGAG. This sequence encodes CSARGGKGIDE. From start to end, the CDR3 is CSARGGKGIDEQFF.

This clone was recorded at least ten times. The read stops 3 residues short of the end of the CDR3; the missing end is completed from the germline J gene. The V and J genes are TRBV20-1 and TRBJ2-7; the D gene is possibly TRBD1 (6 bases). V gave up 3 bases and J gave up 0 bases, with 12 bases separating them. The CDR3 length is 14 residues. Germline V lookup: CDR1 DFQATT, CDR2 SNEGSKA (reference sequence). This CDR3 reads CSARRQATSYEQYF. Partial CDR3 DNA: TGCAGTGCTAGGAGACAGGCCACCTCCTACGAG.

This clone has at least ten counts. With the read ending 3 residues before the CDR3 end, the germline J gene is used to fill in that end. The chain employs TRBV20-1 and TRBJ1-4; D not certain. The CDR3 loop spans 14 amino acids. CDR1 is DFQATT and CDR2 is SNEGSKA in the germline V gene (reference sequence). Trimming left V 0 bases short and J 8 bases short, with 13 bases between. The covered CDR3 bases are TGCAGTGCTAGAGAGGGCGGGGTTTCGGAAAAA. This translates into CSAREGGVSEK. The CDR3 reads in full as CSAREGGVSEKLFF.

This clone has a count of ten or more. The read finishes 3 residues shy of the CDR3 end, and the germline J gene is used to complete it. The chain is built from TRBV7-9 and TRBJ2-3; D remains unclear. Germline CDR1 SEHNR, CDR2 FQNEAQ (reference sequence). CDR3 length equals 13 residues. Trimming shortened V by 3 bases and J by 0 bases, and 4 bases separated the two germline ends. CDR3 sequence reads: CASSFPSTDTQYF. The sequenced part of the CDR3 DNA is TGTGCCAGCAGCTTTCCTAGCACAGATACG.

This clone was counted at least ten times. From the germline J gene comes the end of the CDR3, since the read stops 3 residues before it. The rearrangement uses TRBV4-1 and TRBJ1-2, with D hard to call. Trimming left V 0 bases short and J 4 bases short, with 9 bases between. The CDR3 has 14 amino acids. Per the germline V gene, CDR1 is MGHRA and CDR2 is YSYEKL. The CDR3 here is CASSQDRGAYGYTF. The DNA read from the CDR3 is TGCGCCAGCAGCCAAGATCGGGGAGCCTATGGC.

In this sample, this clone turned up many times. From the germline J gene comes the end of the CDR3, since the read stops 3 residues before it. The chain combines TRBV19 with TRBJ2-7, with TRBD2 identical over 8 bases. V lost 1 base to trimming and J lost 6 bases; unmatched junction nucleotides: 2. Germline values: CDR1 LNHDA, CDR2 SQIVND (reference sequence). The CDR3 length is 13 residues. CDR3 protein: CASSIGTSSEQYF. The sequenced CDR3 bases are TGTGCCAGTAGTATAGGGACTAGCTCCGAG. The variable domain in full, completed from reference TRBV19 and TRBJ2-7, reads DGGITQSPKYLFRKEGQNVTLSCEQNLNHDAMYWYRQDPGQGLRLIYYSQIVNDFQKGDIAEGYSVSREKKESFPLTVTSAQKNPTAFYLCASSIGTSSEQYFGPGTRLTVT.

This clone was counted many times. The read finishes 3 residues shy of the CDR3 end, and the germline J gene is used to complete it. The V and J genes are TRBV3-1 (or the pseudogene TRBV3-2) and TRBJ1-5, with TRBD1 as a possible D gene (6 bases). Germline CDR1 reads LGHDT; CDR2 reads YNNKEL (reference sequence). The CDR3 length is 15 residues. Between the trimmed V and J ends, which lost 6 bases and 0 bases, there was a span of 12 bases. The CDR3 loop is CASRPGQSSNQPQHF. The sequenced CDR3 bases are TGTGCCAGCAGACCAGGACAGTCTAGCAATCAGCCC.

This clone was seen many times. Read sequence stops 3 residues before the CDR3 end, and the germline J gene provides the missing end. J is TRBJ1-6 and V is TRBV19; D might be TRBD1 (5 bases). Germline V gene data show CDR1 as LNHDA and CDR2 as SQIVND (reference sequence). Trimming took 3 bases from V and 7 from J, leaving 13 bases between them. This CDR3 is 15 amino acids long. CDR3 loop: CASSISSGGNSPLHF. CDR3 bases read: TGTGCCAGTAGTATCTCATCGGGGGGAAATTCACCC.

This clone was counted many times. The read terminates 3 residues before the CDR3 end, so the remaining end is supplied by the germline J gene. The chain uses TRBV7-2 and TRBJ1-4; 9 bases align to TRBD1. The CDR3 is 14 amino acids. Germline loops: CDR1 SGHTA, CDR2 FQGNSA. V was clipped by 5 bases and J by 5 bases; unmatched bases: 3. The CDR3 loop is CASSVDRGNEKLFF. CDR3 DNA, as far as it was read: TGTGCCAGCAGCGTGGACAGGGGAAATGAAAAA.

This clone was picked up many times. The observed sequence ends 3 residues before the CDR3 terminus, with the missing tail filled in from the germline J gene. The chain carries TRBV11-2 and TRBJ2-3, with D perhaps TRBD2 (5 bases). The CDR3 contains 15 residues. Germline lookup yields CDR1 SGHAT and CDR2 FQNNGV. V was trimmed by 5 bases and J by 2 bases, leaving 14 bases between them. CDR3 DNA, as far as it was read: TGTGCCAGCAGCCCAGGACTTCATCTCACAGATACG. Protein sequence: CASSPGLHLTDT. The CDR3, in full, reads CASSPGLHLTDTQYF.

This clone was seen ten or more times. With the read ending 3 residues before the CDR3 end, the germline J gene is used to fill in that end. V and J are TRBV18 and TRBJ2-5; 10 bases fit TRBD1. Germline V lookup: CDR1 KGHSH, CDR2 LQKENI. The V segment lost 3 bases and the J segment 5 bases; nucleotides outside the gene matches: 6. CDR3 length: 15 amino acids. The chain's CDR3 is CASSPRTGGWETQYF. The part of the CDR3 DNA that was read is TGTGCCAGCTCACCTCGGACAGGGGGATGGGAGACC.

On this clone itself: Coverage ceases 3 residues before the CDR3 finishes, and the germline J gene fills in the end. The V and J genes are TRBV20-1 and TRBJ2-3, with 12 bases lining up with TRBD2. After removal of 1 base from V and 1 base from J, the junction contained 6 bases not matched to a gene. CDR3 length equals 17 residues. The germline V gene encodes CDR1 DFQATT and CDR2 SNEGSKA (reference sequence). The sequenced part of the CDR3 DNA is TGCAGTGCTAGAGCTAGCGGGAGGGCCGGGGGCACAGATACG. It translates to CSARASGRAGGTDT. The full CDR3 sequence reads CSARASGRAGGTDTQYF.

This clone was detected many times. The read is 3 residues too short to cover the CDR3 end, so that end is filled in from the germline J gene. The V gene is TRBV18, the J gene TRBJ2-7; no reliable D call. Trimming removed 5 bases from V and 6 bases from J, with 14 bases in between. Germline loops: CDR1 KGHSH, CDR2 LQKENI. The CDR3 consists of 13 residues. CDR3 protein: CASSENPSSEQYF. The sequenced CDR3 bases are TGTGCCAGCTCAGAAAACCCAAGTAGCGAG.

This clone was seen many times. The CDR3 loop is CASSLEGQVNQPQHF. CDR3 DNA (partial): TGCGCCAGCAGCCTCGAAGGACAGGTTAATCAGCCC. The chain employs TRBV5-1 and TRBJ1-5; 7 positions agree with TRBD1. The CDR3 extends 3 residues past the end of the read, so its final part is completed from the germline J gene. Germline CDR1 and CDR2: SGHRS and YFSETQ. V trimming: 4 bases; J trimming: 4 bases; junction bases outside the gene matches: 8. The CDR3 extends over 15 amino acids.

This clone was detected many times. The read ends 3 residues shy of where the CDR3 ends; the end is completed using the germline J gene. The gene calls are TRBV6-2 or TRBV6-3 and TRBJ2-1; D is possibly TRBD2 (7 bases). CDR3 length: 14 amino acids. Per germline, CDR1 MNHEY and CDR2 SVGEGT. Deletions cut 8 bases from V and 4 bases from J, with 15 bases between. CDR3 sequence reads: CASLGGHPYNEQFF. Incomplete CDR3 DNA: TGTGCCAGCCTGGGGGGGCACCCTTACAATGAG.

Only a few counts were recorded for this clone. The CDR3 is cut off 3 residues early in the read; its end comes from the germline J gene. The chain has TRBV5-1 and TRBJ2-3; 11 bases map to TRBD2. The length of the CDR3 is 14 residues. V lost 7 bases and J lost 1; bases outside the gene matches: 2. From germline, CDR1 is SGHRS and CDR2 YFSETQ. The CDR3 loop is CASQTSGGTDTQYF. Partial CDR3 DNA: TGCGCCAGCCAGACTAGCGGGGGCACAGATACG.

At least ten counts were recorded for this clone. The read gets to within 3 residues of the CDR3 end, and the germline J gene fills in the rest. This chain links TRBV30 with TRBJ2-5, with 10 nucleotides matching TRBD2. The germline CDR1 and CDR2 sequences are GTSNPN and SVGIG (reference sequence). The CDR3 has 16 residues. Unmatched junction bases numbered 13, after V lost 5 bases and J lost 4 bases. The CDR3 region is CAWQSLLAGFPETQYF. Partial CDR3 DNA: TGTGCCTGGCAGAGTCTACTAGCGGGATTCCCAGAGACC. Using reference TRBV30 and TRBJ2-5 for the parts outside the CDR3, the full variable domain is SQTIHQWPATLVQPVGSPLSLECTVEGTSNPNLYWYRQAAGRGLQLLFYSVGIGQISSEVPQNLSASRPQDRQFILSSKKLLLSDSGFYLCAWQSLLAGFPETQYFGPGTRLLVL.

This clone was recorded many times. The missing CDR3 end, 3 residues past where the read stops, is filled in from the germline J gene. The chain recombines TRBV7-2 with TRBJ1-3; D ambiguous. This CDR3 has 13 residues. Per germline, CDR1 SGHTA and CDR2 FQGNSA. The V end lost 5 bases, the J end lost 7 bases, and 12 bases lay between the germline ends. Incomplete CDR3 DNA: TGTGCCAGCAGCACCACCAAACGGAACACC. It encodes CASSTTKRNT. Given in full, the CDR3 is CASSTTKRNTIYF.

This clone has at least ten counts. Coverage ceases 3 residues before the CDR3 finishes, and the germline J gene fills in the end. The chain couples TRBV2 to TRBJ2-3, with TRBD2 matching 14 bases. Germline-derived CDR1 and CDR2 are SNHLY and FYNNEI. After removal of 5 bases from V and 4 bases from J, the junction contained 11 bases not matched to a gene. This CDR3 has 18 amino acids. The chain's CDR3 is CASSRGGTSGSSADTQYF. The sequenced CDR3 bases are TGTGCCAGCAGTCGGGGGGGGACTAGCGGGAGCAGCGCAGATACG.

This clone was recorded at least ten times. The missing CDR3 end, 3 residues past where the read stops, is filled in from the germline J gene. The chain has TRBV6-4 and TRBJ2-1; no firm D call. Trimming cost V 4 bases and J 9 bases, with 13 bases left between them. The CDR3 length is 13 residues. CDR1 and CDR2 (germline): MRHNA, SNTAGT. CDR3 DNA (partial): TGTGCCAGCAGTGCAGCTCTTGGCGGTGAG. This codes for CASSAALGGE. The entire CDR3 is CASSAALGGEQFF.

Ten or more counts support this clone. The CDR3 is cut off 3 residues early in the read; its end comes from the germline J gene. The chain has TRBV6-1 and TRBJ2-3; maybe TRBD2 (6 bases). The germline CDR1 and CDR2 sequences are MNHNS and SASEGT. V gave up 0 bases and J gave up 2 bases, with 12 bases separating them. This CDR3 has 16 amino acids. This CDR3 is CASSEAGTRNTDTQYF. Partial CDR3 DNA: TGTGCCAGCAGTGAAGCAGGGACTCGAAACACAGATACG.

This clone was seen at least ten times. From the germline J gene comes the end of the CDR3, since the read stops 3 residues before it. The rearrangement uses TRBV5-1 and TRBJ2-1; weak D call: TRBD1 (6 bases). Deletions cut 2 bases from V and 5 bases from J, with 11 bases between. This CDR3 has 14 residues. The V gene's germline CDR1 is SGHRS and CDR2 YFSETQ. CDR3 DNA, as far as it was read: TGCGCCAGCAGCTTTCGCCGACAGGACAATGAG. This encodes CASSFRRQDNE. The whole CDR3 sequence is CASSFRRQDNEQFF.

This clone has ten or more counts. The read ends 3 residues before the CDR3 terminus; that terminus is restored from the germline J gene. The chain joins TRBV5-4 to TRBJ2-2, with TRBD2 identical over 9 bases. The germline CDR1 and CDR2 sequences are SGHNT and YYREEE (reference sequence). J gave up 6 bases and V 3 bases, and 9 bases lay outside the gene matches. This CDR3 is 16 amino acids long. The CDR3 here is CASSSVAGVSSGELFF. The sequenced CDR3 bases are TGTGCCAGCAGCTCCGTAGCGGGAGTAAGTTCCGGGGAG.

This clone was observed many times. The sequenced fragment ends 3 residues before the CDR3 boundary, so the rest is inferred from the germline J gene. J is TRBJ1-2 and V is TRBV5-1, with 9 positions matching TRBD1. This CDR3 comprises 15 residues. CDR1 and CDR2 (germline): SGHRS, YFSETQ. The V gene end was trimmed by 4 bases and the J gene end by 5 bases; junction bases not matched to a gene: 9. Incomplete CDR3 DNA: TGCGCCAGCAGCCAGGGACAGGGTCCTACTTATGGC. This codes for CASSQGQGPTYG. The entire CDR3 reads CASSQGQGPTYGYTF. The full variable domain, its missing parts supplied by reference TRBV5-1 and TRBJ1-2, is KAGVTQTPRYLIKTRGQQVTLSCSPISGHRSVSWYQQTPGQGLQFLFEYFSETQRNKGNFPGRFSGRQFSNSRSEMNVSTLELGDSALYLCASSQGQGPTYGYTFGSGTRLTVV.

This clone has at least ten counts. The DNA ends 3 residues before the CDR3 does, and the rest of the CDR3 is filled in from the germline J gene. This chain uses TRBV5-1 with TRBJ2-5; TRBD1 might be the D (7 bases). CDR3 length equals 17 residues. V lost 0 bases, J lost 2 bases, and 17 bases lay in between. Germline V CDR1 and CDR2: SGHRS, YFSETQ. Partial CDR3 DNA: TGCGCCAGCAGCTTGGCCCCTTTACAGGGGAGGCAAGAGACC. As protein: CASSLAPLQGRQET. The entire CDR3 reads CASSLAPLQGRQETQYF.

As concerns this clone: From the germline J gene comes the end of the CDR3, since the read stops 3 residues before it. This rearrangement joins TRBV19 to TRBJ1-2; D perhaps matches TRBD1 (6 bases). Germline lookup yields CDR1 LNHDA and CDR2 SQIVND (reference sequence). The CDR3 loop spans 14 amino acids. V shed 5 bases and J shed 2 bases, with 12 bases lying between them. This chain's CDR3 is CASSAPTGNYGYTF. The covered CDR3 bases are TGTGCCAGTAGTGCCCCCACAGGGAACTATGGC.

This clone has at least ten counts. Read sequence stops 3 residues before the CDR3 end, and the germline J gene provides the missing end. The rearrangement joins TRBV4-1 to TRBJ2-5; 15 bases agree with TRBD2. Germline V CDR1 and CDR2: MGHRA, YSYEKL. This CDR3 spans 16 amino acids. V trimming: 4 bases; J trimming: 4 bases; junction bases outside the gene matches: 4. CDR3 DNA (partial): TGCGCCAGCAGCCGTCTGGGACTAGCGGGGGGAGAGACC. This translates into CASSRLGLAGGET. The complete CDR3 reads CASSRLGLAGGETQYF.